This TCR beta chain was documented in a study of CD8 T cells in ankylosing spondylitis (dated by TCRdb to 2016 to 2017). Context from the whole study: The study profiled T cell receptor beta repertoires in healthy donors and ankylosing spondylitis patients to find disease-linked TCR variants. The full study cohort was made up of 25 ankylosing spondylitis patients and some 100 healthy donors. Peripheral blood samples were taken, and synovial fluid was additionally collected from ankylosing spondylitis patients. Overall results and qualifications from the work: A TCR beta motif made up of several highly homologous amino acid variants appeared to be characteristic of blood from ankylosing spondylitis patients. Some TCR beta motif variants had previously been reported in synovial fluid and blood of reactive arthritis patients, which suggested common disease-initiation mechanisms. In peripheral blood, the disease-linked clones were found at relatively low frequencies and had a CD8+ phenotype. The disease-linked clones were reported as significantly enriched in matched synovial fluid samples from ankylosing spondylitis patients.

TCRdb lists the instrument as Illumina HiSeq 2500. TCR beta libraries were prepared by quantitative 5'-RACE with molecular barcodes. In the paper's pipeline: A new computational method, built on a probabilistic model of VDJ rearrangement, was used to identify disease-linked TCR variants. TCRdb's own reprocessing of the public reads used fastp at Q25 and MiXCR and kept productive beta chains. CDR3 protein duplicates are merged, each entry listing the most common genes and DNA. The V and J calls, along with clone size, are taken from TCRdb and not from the paper's own processing. The table for this sample lists hundreds of thousands of distinct CDR3 sequences; more than 15% of them were counted only once. The top ten clones comprise approximately 0.97% of the sample. The junction shows trimming of 8 bases on V and 1 base on J, and the gene matches do not reach 7 bases of it. From the cysteine up to the phenylalanine, the CDR3 has a length of 14 residues. The retained sequence is limited to the CDR3, 42 bases, with the frame set at the first base. The germline V gene (reference sequence) yields MNHEY for CDR1 and SMNVEV for CDR2.

Remarks on this clonotype: It has no known antigen specificity. No clone much larger than this one lies a single base away; base qualities are absent.

The source material was blood, either unsorted or a sorted T cell fraction (not recorded which). The rearranged chain carries TRBV27 and TRBJ2-7, and 8 junctional nucleotides match TRBD2. This sequence originates from a male donor with ankylosing spondylitis. The DNA is as follows: TGTGCCAGCGGGTTAGCGGGGCTTTCCTACGAGCAGTACTTC. It is translated as CASGLAGLSYEQYF.